The sequence of this T cell receptor beta chain was determined in a study of neurological immune-mediated disorders. Points on this clonotype: This may arise from a read error, as a much more abundant clone is one base away.

From the 5' RACE reads, TCRdb called clonotypes with MiXCR, one entry per CDR3 protein. The data contain some 65,000 distinct CDR3 sequences, under 5% of them seen just once; the ten biggest clones take up just over 2.5%. This CDR3 region has 12 residues. The ends were cut back, 5 bases at V and 7 bases at J, with 9 bases in the middle. Germline CDR1 is LGHDT and CDR2 is YNNKEL (reference sequence). Unsorted libraries were generated from 2 million PBMCs held at -80 degrees C. The chain couples TRBV3-1 to TRBJ2-1; D is uncertain. The sequence came from a man in his fifties with multiple sclerosis. The sample comprised PBMCs. CDR3 protein: CASSKVGNEQFF. The DNA for the CDR3 is TGTGCCAGCAGCAAAGTTGGTAATGAGCAGTTCTTC.